The following is a T cell receptor beta chain sequence with its context. This CDR3 region has 13 residues. Germline V gene data show CDR1 as SGHVS and CDR2 as FNYEAQ. Trimming took 3 bases from V and 4 from J, leaving 10 bases between them. The record originates from a study of response to subunit inactivated influenza vaccine. TCRdb re-called the RT-PCR reads with MiXCR, one entry per CDR3 protein. The sample holds 180,000 or so distinct CDR3 sequences, more than 10% seen once. The same data also contributed to another study, on T cells expressing NK-cell markers. This second report adds: TCR beta cDNA was made by 5'RACE template switching with UMIs.

The sample was CD8+ T cells sorted from PBMCs, taken 11 to 12 days after vaccination. The rearrangement links TRBV7-6 to TRBJ2-7; D not resolved. The receptor was derived from a man between 45 and 60 years old who received an inactivated influenza vaccine. CDR3 in amino acids: CASSLGYTYEQYF. For the CDR3, the DNA is TGTGCCAGCAGCTTGGGTTACACGTACGAGCAGTACTTC.